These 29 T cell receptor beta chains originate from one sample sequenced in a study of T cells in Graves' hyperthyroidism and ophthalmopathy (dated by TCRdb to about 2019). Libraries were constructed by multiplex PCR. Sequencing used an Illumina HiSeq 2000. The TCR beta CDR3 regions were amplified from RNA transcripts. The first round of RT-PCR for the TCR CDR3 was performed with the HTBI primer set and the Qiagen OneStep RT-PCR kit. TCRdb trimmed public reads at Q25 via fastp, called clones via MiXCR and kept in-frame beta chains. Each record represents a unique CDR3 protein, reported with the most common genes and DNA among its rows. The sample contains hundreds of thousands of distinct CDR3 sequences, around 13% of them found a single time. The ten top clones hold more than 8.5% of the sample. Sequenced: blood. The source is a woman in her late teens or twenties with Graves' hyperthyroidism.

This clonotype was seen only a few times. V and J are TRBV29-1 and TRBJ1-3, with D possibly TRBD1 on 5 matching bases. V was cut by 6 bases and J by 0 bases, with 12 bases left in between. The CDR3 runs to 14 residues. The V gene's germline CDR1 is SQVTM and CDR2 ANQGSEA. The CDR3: CSVLQVTSGNTIYF. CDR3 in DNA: TGCAGCGTACTACAGGTCACCTCTGGAAACACCATATATTTT.

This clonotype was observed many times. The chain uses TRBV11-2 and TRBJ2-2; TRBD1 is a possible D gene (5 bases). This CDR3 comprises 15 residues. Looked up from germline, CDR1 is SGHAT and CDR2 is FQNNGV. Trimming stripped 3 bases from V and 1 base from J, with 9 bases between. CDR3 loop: CASSFGQGNTGELFF. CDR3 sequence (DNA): TGTGCCAGCAGCTTCGGTCAGGGGAACACCGGGGAGCTGTTTTTT.

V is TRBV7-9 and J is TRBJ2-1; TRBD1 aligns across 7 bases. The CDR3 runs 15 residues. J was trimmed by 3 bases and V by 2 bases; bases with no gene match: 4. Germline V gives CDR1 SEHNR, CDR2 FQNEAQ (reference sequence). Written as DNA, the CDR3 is TGTGCCAGCAGCTTATCAGGGGGTTTCTACAATGAGCAGTTCTTC. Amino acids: CASSLSGGFYNEQFF.

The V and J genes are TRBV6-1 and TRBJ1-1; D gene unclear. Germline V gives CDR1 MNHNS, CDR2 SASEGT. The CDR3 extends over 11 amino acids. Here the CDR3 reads CVARMNTEAFF. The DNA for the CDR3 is TGTGTGGCTAGAATGAACACTGAAGCTTTCTTT.

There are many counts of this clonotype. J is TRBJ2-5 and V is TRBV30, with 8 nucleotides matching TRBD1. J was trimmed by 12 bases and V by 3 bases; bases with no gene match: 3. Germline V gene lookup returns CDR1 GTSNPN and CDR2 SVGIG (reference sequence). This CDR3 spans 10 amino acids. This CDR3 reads CAWSRGPKYF. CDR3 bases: TGTGCCTGGAGCAGGGGGCCAAAGTACTTC.

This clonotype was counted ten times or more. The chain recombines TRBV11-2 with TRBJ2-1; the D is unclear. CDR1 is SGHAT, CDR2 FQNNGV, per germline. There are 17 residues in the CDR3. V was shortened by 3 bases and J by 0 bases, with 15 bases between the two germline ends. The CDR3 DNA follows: TGTGCCAGCAGCTTGCGTAGCCCCGAGAGCTCCTACAATGAGCAGTTCTTC. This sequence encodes CASSLRSPESSYNEQFF.

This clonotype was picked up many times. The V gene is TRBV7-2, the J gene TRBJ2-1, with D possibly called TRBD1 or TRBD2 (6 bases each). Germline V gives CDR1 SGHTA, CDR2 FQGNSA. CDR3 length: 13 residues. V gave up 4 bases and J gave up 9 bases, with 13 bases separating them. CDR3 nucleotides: TGTGCCAGCAGCTCCCGATGGGGGGCTGAGCAGTTCTTC. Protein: CASSSRWGAEQFF.

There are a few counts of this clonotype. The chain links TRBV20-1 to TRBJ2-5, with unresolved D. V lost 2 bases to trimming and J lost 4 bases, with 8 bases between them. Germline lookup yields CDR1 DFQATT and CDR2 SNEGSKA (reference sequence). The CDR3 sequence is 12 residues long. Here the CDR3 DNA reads TGCAGTGCTAGAAGGGCAGGAGAGACCCAGTACTTC. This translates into CSARRAGETQYF.

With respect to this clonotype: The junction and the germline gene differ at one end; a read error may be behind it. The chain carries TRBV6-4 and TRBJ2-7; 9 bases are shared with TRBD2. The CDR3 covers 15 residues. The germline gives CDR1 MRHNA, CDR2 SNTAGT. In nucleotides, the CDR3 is TGTGCCAGCAGTCATAGCGGGAGCAGGGCCTACGGGCAGTACTTC. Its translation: CASSHSGSRAYGQYF.

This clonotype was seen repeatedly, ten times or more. For the CDR3, the DNA is TGTGCCAGCAGTCAAGGGACCCTGGGAGAGACCCAGTACTTC. Translated: CASSQGTLGETQYF. The rearrangement joins TRBV12-3 or TRBV12-4 to TRBJ2-5; D tentatively fits TRBD1 or TRBD2 (5 bases each). The CDR3 extends over 14 amino acids. Trimming pared 5 bases from V and 4 bases from J, leaving 14 bases between.

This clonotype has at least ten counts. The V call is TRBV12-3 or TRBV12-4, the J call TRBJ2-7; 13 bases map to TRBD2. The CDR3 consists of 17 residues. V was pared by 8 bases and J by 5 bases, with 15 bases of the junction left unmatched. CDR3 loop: CASGPPQGLAGLNEQYF. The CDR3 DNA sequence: TGTGCCAGCGGCCCGCCCCAGGGACTAGCGGGATTGAACGAGCAGTACTTC.

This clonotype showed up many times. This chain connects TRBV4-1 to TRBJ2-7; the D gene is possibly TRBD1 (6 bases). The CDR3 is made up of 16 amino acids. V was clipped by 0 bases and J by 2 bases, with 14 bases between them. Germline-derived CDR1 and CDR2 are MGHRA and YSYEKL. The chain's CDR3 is CASSQETGQPPYEQYF. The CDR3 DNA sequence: TGCGCCAGCAGCCAAGAAACAGGGCAGCCCCCCTACGAGCAGTACTTC.

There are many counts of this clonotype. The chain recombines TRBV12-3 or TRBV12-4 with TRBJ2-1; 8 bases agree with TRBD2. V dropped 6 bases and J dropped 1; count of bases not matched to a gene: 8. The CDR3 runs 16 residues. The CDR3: CASRGGSGSSYNEQFF. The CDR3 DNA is TGTGCCAGCAGGGGCGGGAGCGGGAGTTCCTACAATGAGCAGTTCTTC.

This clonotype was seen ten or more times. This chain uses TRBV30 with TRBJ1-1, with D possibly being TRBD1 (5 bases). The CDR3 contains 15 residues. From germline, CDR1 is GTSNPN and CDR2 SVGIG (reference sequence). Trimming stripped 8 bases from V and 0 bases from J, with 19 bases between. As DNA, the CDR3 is TGTGCCGGGGAACTATCGGGACGCATGAACACTGAAGCTTTCTTT. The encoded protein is CAGELSGRMNTEAFF.

The CDR3 protein is CASSFLVENGYTF. The CDR3 region has the DNA TGTGCCAGCAGCTTCCTCGTTGAGAATGGCTACACCTTC. The chain has TRBV7-8 and TRBJ1-2; unclear D gene. The germline gives CDR1 SGHVS, CDR2 FQNEAQ. The CDR3 is 13 amino acids. The germline V and J ends were trimmed by 3 bases and 6 bases, with 11 bases remaining between them.

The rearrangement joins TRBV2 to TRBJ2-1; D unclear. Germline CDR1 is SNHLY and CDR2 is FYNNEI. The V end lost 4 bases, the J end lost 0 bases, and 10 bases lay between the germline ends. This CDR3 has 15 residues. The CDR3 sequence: CASSVGPTSYNEQFF. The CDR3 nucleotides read TGTGCCAGCAGTGTAGGGCCGACCTCCTACAATGAGCAGTTCTTC.

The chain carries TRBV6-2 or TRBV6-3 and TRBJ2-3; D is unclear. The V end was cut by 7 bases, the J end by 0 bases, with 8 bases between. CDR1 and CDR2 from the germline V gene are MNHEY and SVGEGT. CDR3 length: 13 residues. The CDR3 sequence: CASTTVSTDTQYF. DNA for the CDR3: TGTGCCAGCACAACAGTTAGCACAGATACGCAGTATTTT.

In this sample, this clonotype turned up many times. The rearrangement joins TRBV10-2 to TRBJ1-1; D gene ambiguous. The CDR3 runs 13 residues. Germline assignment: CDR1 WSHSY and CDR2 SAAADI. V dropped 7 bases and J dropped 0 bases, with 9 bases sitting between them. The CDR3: CASTRGLNTEAFF. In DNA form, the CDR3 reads TGCGCCAGCACCCGGGGATTGAACACTGAAGCTTTCTTT.

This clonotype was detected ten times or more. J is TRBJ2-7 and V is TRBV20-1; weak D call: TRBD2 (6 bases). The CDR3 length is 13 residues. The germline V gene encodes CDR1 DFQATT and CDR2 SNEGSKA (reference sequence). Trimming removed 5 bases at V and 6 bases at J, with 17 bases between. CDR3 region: CSAQPGLGREQYF. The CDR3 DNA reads TGCAGTGCTCAACCGGGACTGGGACGCGAGCAGTACTTC.

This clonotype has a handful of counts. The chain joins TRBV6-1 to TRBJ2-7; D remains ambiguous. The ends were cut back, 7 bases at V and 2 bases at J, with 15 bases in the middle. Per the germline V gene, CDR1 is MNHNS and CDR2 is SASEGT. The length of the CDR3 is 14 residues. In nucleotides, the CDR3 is TGTGCCAGCATCCCGGGCGGTCCCCCCTACGAGCAGTACTTC. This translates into CASIPGGPPYEQYF.

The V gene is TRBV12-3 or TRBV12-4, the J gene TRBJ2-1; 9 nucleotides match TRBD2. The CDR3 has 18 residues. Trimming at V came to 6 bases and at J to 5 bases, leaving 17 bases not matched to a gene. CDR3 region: CASREISGSSHSHNEQFF. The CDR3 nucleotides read TGTGCCAGCAGGGAGATTAGCGGGAGTTCCCATTCACACAATGAGCAGTTCTTC.

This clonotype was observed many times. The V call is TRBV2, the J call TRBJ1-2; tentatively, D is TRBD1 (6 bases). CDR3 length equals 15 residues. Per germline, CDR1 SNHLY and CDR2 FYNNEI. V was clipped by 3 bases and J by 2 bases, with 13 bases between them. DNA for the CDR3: TGTGCCAGCAGTGAGGCGCAGGGGCGAAACTATGGCTACACCTTC. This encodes CASSEAQGRNYGYTF. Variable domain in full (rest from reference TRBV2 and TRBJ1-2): EPEVTQTPSHQVTQMGQEVILRCVPISNHLYFYWYRQILGQKVEFLVSFYNNEISEKSEIFDDQFSVERPDGSNFTLKIRSTKLEDSAMYFCASSEAQGRNYGYTFGSGTRLTVV.

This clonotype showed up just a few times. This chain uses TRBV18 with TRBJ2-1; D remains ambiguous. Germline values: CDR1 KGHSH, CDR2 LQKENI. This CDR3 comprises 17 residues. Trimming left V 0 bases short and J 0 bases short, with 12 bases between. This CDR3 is CASSPPVVTSSYNEQFF. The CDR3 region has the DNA TGTGCCAGCTCACCACCGGTCGTCACGAGCTCCTACAATGAGCAGTTCTTC.

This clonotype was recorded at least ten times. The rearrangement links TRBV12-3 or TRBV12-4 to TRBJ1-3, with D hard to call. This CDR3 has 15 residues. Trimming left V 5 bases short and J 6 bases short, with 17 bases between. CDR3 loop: CASSSLGRKENTIYF. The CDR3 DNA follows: TGTGCCAGCAGTAGCTTAGGACGGAAGGAAAACACCATATATTTT.

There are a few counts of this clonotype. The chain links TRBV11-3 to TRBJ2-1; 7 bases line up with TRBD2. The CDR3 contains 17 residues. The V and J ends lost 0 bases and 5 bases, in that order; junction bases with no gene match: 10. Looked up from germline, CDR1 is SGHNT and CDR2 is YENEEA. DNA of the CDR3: TGTGCCAGCAGCTTAGATCTCTGGGGAACTAGCGACAATGAGCAGTTCTTC. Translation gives CASSLDLWGTSDNEQFF. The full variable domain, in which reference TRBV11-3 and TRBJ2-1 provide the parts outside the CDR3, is EAGVVQSPRYKIIEKKQPVAFWCNPISGHNTLYWYLQNLGQGPELLIRYENEEAVDDSQLPKDRFSAERLKGVDSTLKIQPAELGDSAVYLCASSLDLWGTSDNEQFFGPGTRLTVL.

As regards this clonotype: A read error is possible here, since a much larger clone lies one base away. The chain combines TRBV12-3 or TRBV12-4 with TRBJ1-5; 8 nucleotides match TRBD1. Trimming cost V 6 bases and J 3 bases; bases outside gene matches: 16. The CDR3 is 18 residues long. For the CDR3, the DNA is TGTGCCAGCAGGAAGATCGGACAGGGAAGTAAGTTCAATCAGCCCCAGCATTTT. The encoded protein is CASRKIGQGSKFNQPQHF.

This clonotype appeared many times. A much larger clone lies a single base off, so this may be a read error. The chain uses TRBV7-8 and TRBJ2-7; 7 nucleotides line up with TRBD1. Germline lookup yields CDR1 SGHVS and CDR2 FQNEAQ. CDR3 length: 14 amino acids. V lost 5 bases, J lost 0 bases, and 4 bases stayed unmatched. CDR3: CASSARDSSYEQYF. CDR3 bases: TGTGCCAGCAGCGCCCGGGACAGCTCCTACGAGCAGTACTTC.

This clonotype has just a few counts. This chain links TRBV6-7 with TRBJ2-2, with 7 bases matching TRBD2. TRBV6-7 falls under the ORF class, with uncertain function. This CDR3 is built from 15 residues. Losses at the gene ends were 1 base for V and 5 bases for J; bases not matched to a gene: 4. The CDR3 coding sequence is TGTGCCAGCAGTTACTTGCGGGAGTGGACCGGGGAGCTGTTTTTT. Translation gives CASSYLREWTGELFF.

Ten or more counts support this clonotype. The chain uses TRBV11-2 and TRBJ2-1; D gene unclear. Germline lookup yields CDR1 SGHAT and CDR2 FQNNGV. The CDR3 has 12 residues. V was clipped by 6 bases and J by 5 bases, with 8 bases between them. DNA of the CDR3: TGTGCCAGCAGTTTAATCCACAATGAGCAGTTCTTC. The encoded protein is CASSLIHNEQFF.